Listed below are T cell receptor beta chains from one sample, sequenced in a study of blood T cell repertoires in COVID-19. TCRdb keeps only in-frame clones here, not all; method: immunoSEQ multiplex PCR. The repertoire holds about 55,000 clones, with around 90% as singletons. Sequencing was done on a sample of peripheral blood. These receptors were taken from a human donor with active COVID-19. The donor label of this sample is uncertain. The CDR3 runs from the conserved cysteine through the conserved F or W. A D gene is named only where the DNA matches it firmly. Size values are once, few and many counts, or a class for expanded clones, and some rows have none.

d_call j_call v_call clone_size cdr3_nt cdr3_aa
TRBD1 TRBJ1-1 TRBV7-6 medium-sized TGTGCCAGCAGCCCTGGGGGACAGCTGAACACTGAAGCTTTCTTT CASSPGGQLNTEAFF
TRBD1 TRBJ2-1 TRBV11-2 NA TGTGCCAGCAGGCCCACAGGGGACGGTGCTTACAATGAGCAGTTCTTC CASRPTGDGAYNEQFF
TRBD1 TRBJ2-1 TRBV9 NA TGTGCCAGCAGCAGGTTTGACAGGGTCAATGAGCAGTTCTTC CASSRFDRVNEQFF
TRBD1 TRBJ2-3 TRBV7-6 NA TGTGCCAGCGGGACAGGGGTGTTGACAGATACGCAGTATTTT CASGTGVLTDTQYF
NA TRBJ2-1 TRBV2 NA TGTGCCAGCAGTGAAAACAGGGATGGGGACCTGGAGCAGTTCTTC CASSENRDGDLEQFF
NA TRBJ1-2 TRBV5-5 NA TGTGCCAGCAGCCGCGCCCGACAGAACGGCTACACCTTC CASSRARQNGYTF
NA TRBJ2-7 TRBV6-6 NA TGTGCCAGCACCACCCCCCCAGGTCAGGGGACCTACGAGCAGTACTTC CASTTPPGQGTYEQYF
TRBD2 TRBJ2-5 TRBV5-4 NA TGTGCCAGCAGCTTGTCTAGGAGCGGGGGGCCCGACCGTGGTGTGGAGACCCAGTACTTC CASSLSRSGGPDRGVETQYF
TRBD1 TRBJ1-1 TRBV29-1 NA TGCAGCGTTTTAGGACAGGGCACTGAAGCTTTCTTT CSVLGQGTEAFF
TRBD2 TRBJ2-3 TRBV29-1 NA TGCAGCGTGAAAGGGACTAGCGGAGGACCAGATACGCAGTATTTT CSVKGTSGGPDTQYF
NA TRBJ2-7 TRBV11-2 NA TGTGCCAGCAGCTCCCCGAATAGAGGGAGCTCCTACGAGCAGTACTTC CASSSPNRGSSYEQYF
NA TRBJ2-1 TRBV12-3/TRBV12-4 NA TGTGCCAGCAGTTCTCCGTACAATGAGCAGTTCTTC CASSSPYNEQFF
NA TRBJ1-1 TRBV7-2 NA TGTGCCAGCAGGGCTGAGCCCGGGACAGAAGCTTTCTTT CASRAEPGTEAFF
NA TRBJ2-6 TRBV7-6 once TGTGCCAGCAGCCGTGACGGCGGCCCGGCTGGGGCCAACGTCCTGACTTTC CASSRDGGPAGANVLTF
TRBD1 TRBJ1-2 TRBV19 NA TGTGCCAGTAGCCGAGGACAGGGAATCTATGGCTACACCTTC CASSRGQGIYGYTF
NA TRBJ2-7 TRBV6-5 NA TGTGCCAGCAGCCCCCATTCCTACGAGCAGTACTTC CASSPHSYEQYF
NA TRBJ1-2 TRBV10-2 NA TGCGCCAGCAGTGAAGCAATCGGCTATGGCTACACCTTC CASSEAIGYGYTF
TRBD1 TRBJ1-2 TRBV6-2/TRBV6-3 NA TGTGCCAGCAGCCCAGGGGGCGGGTATGGCTACACCTTC CASSPGGGYGYTF
TRBD2 TRBJ2-1 TRBV4-2 NA TGTGCCAGCAGCCTAAGCGGGACTTACAATGAGCAGTTCTTC CASSLSGTYNEQFF
NA TRBJ1-1 TRBV5-1 NA TGCGCCAGCAGCTTGGCCAGGGTGAACACTGAAGCTTTCTTT CASSLARVNTEAFF
TRBD1 TRBJ2-1 TRBV7-8 NA TGTGCCAGCAGCTTAATCGGGACAGAACCCAATGAGCAGTTCTTC CASSLIGTEPNEQFF
NA TRBJ2-3 TRBV9 NA TGTGCCAGCAGCGTAGACTTAGGAGGGGGCGATACGCAGTATTTT CASSVDLGGGDTQYF
NA TRBJ1-3 TRBV2 NA TGTGCCAGCAGCCAGGGAACCTCTGGAAACACCATATATTTT CASSQGTSGNTIYF
NA TRBJ1-5 TRBV6-2/TRBV6-3 NA TGTGCCAGCAGTTACGGGCTGGAAGTTGGCCAGCCCCAGCATTTT CASSYGLEVGQPQHF
NA TRBJ1-2 TRBV12-3/TRBV12-4 NA TGTGCCAGCACCTCCCCGGCGGGTGGCTACACCTTC CASTSPAGGYTF
NA TRBJ1-1 TRBV6-5 NA TGTGCCAGCAGTTACGAGATGCAGGGGATGAACACTGAAGCTTTCTTT CASSYEMQGMNTEAFF
NA TRBJ1-5 TRBV23-1 NA TGCGCCAGCAGTCAATCCGAGGACAGCCAGTATAGCAATCAGCCCCAGCATTTT CASSQSEDSQYSNQPQHF
NA TRBJ2-3 TRBV5-1 NA TGCGCCAGCAGCCCCAACTCAGGGACTAGCACAGATACGCAGTATTTT CASSPNSGTSTDTQYF
TRBD1 TRBJ2-2 TRBV7-7 NA TGTGCTAGCAGCTCCGGGACAGCTTCGAACACCGGGGAGCTGTTTTTT CASSSGTASNTGELFF
NA TRBJ2-7 TRBV27 NA TGTGCCAGCAGTTTAGGAGGAGTGGAGCAGTACTTC CASSLGGVEQYF
TRBD1 TRBJ2-1 TRBV5-6 NA TGTGCCAGCAGCTTGTTACAGGGGGCTGCCAATGAGCAGTTCTTC CASSLLQGAANEQFF
NA TRBJ1-2 TRBV28 once TGTGCCAGCAGTTTGGCGTCTCGGCGGGGCTACACCTTC CASSLASRRGYTF
NA TRBJ2-1 TRBV24-1 NA TGTGCCACCAGTGACCCCTACAGCTACAATGAGCAGTTCTTC CATSDPYSYNEQFF
NA TRBJ2-1 TRBV28 NA TGTGCCAGCAGTAAACCCCAGGGGCCACGGTACAATGAGCAGTTCTTC CASSKPQGPRYNEQFF
TRBD1 TRBJ2-1 TRBV5-6 NA TGTGCCAGCGAAGGCTACTCCGGGACAGGGTCTAGGTATGAGCAGTTCTTC CASEGYSGTGSRYEQFF
NA TRBJ1-3 TRBV12-3/TRBV12-4 NA TGTGCCAGCAGTTCCGAGAGGGTCACCATATATTTT CASSSERVTIYF
TRBD1 TRBJ2-7 TRBV6-5 NA TGTGCCAGCAGCTCGACAGGGGCCTACGAGCAGTACTTC CASSSTGAYEQYF
NA TRBJ1-1 TRBV6-5 NA TGTGCCAGCAGTTACTCGCCAGGGAACACTGAAGCTTTCTTT CASSYSPGNTEAFF
NA TRBJ2-1 TRBV5-1 NA TGCGCCAGCAGCCCGTGGGGGGAGGATTTCAATGAGCAGTTCTTC CASSPWGEDFNEQFF
NA TRBJ2-7 TRBV11-2 NA TGTGCCAGCAGCTCCCTGTACGAGCAGTACTTC CASSSLYEQYF
NA TRBJ2-7 TRBV28 once TGTGCCAGCAGTTCCCCCCGGGACTCCCGGGGATTTTCCTACGAGCAGTACTTC CASSSPRDSRGFSYEQYF
NA TRBJ2-2 TRBV18 NA TGTGCCAGCTCACCCAGTGGGGCCCTTATCACCGGGGAGCTGTTTTTT CASSPSGALITGELFF
NA TRBJ1-2 TRBV6-5 NA TGTGCCAGCAGATCCACAGGGCACTATGGCTACACCTTC CASRSTGHYGYTF
TRBD2 TRBJ2-1 TRBV6-2/TRBV6-3 NA TGTGCCAGCAGTCGGGGACTAGCGGCGTCCTACAATGAGCAGTTCTTC CASSRGLAASYNEQFF
TRBD1 TRBJ2-1 TRBV2 NA TGTGCCAGCAGTGTGGTCAAGGGGGCGATTGGTGATGAGCAGTTCTTC CASSVVKGAIGDEQFF
NA TRBJ2-3 TRBV7-4 NA TGTGCCAGCAGCTTACGAGGAGCGGCAGTTAGCACAGATACGCAGTATTTT CASSLRGAAVSTDTQYF